These 7 T cell receptor beta chains originate from one sample sequenced in a study of cytomegalovirus exposure and HLA in healthy donors. The PCR had 60 Vbeta and 13 Jbeta primers. Only in-frame clones appear in the TCRdb table, and some are missing; sequencing was by immunoSEQ multiplex PCR. Seen here are 150,000 to 200,000 clones, 60% to 80% observed once, and the top ten hold roughly 13%. Sequencing was carried out using PBMCs. The receptors shown here come from a man aged 50 to 59 in good health and CMV-seropositive.

The rearrangement links TRBV5-6 to TRBJ1-1, with D possibly TRBD1 on 6 matching bases. This CDR3 has 17 residues. CDR1 SGHDT and CDR2 YYEEEE come from the germline V gene. Trimming cost V 4 bases and J 0 bases, with 19 bases left between them. CDR3: CASSLGVVGALNTEAFF. The CDR3 coding sequence is TGTGCCAGCAGCCTGGGGGTCGTGGGGGCTTTGAACACTGAAGCTTTCTTT. Using reference TRBV5-6 and TRBJ1-1 for the parts outside the CDR3, the full variable domain is DAGVTQSPTHLIKTRGQQVTLRCSPKSGHDTVSWYQQALGQGPQFIFQYYEEEERQRGNFPDRFSGHQFPNYSSELNVNALLLGDSALYLCASSLGVVGALNTEAFFGQGTRLTVV.

CDR3 DNA sequence: TGTGCCAGCAGCCGTCTCGGGACAGGGACTTACGAGCAGTACTTC. It translates to CASSRLGTGTYEQYF. The chain uses TRBV6-5 and TRBJ2-7, with TRBD1 matching over 9 bases. The J segment lost 4 bases and the V segment lost 6 bases, leaving 10 bases of the junction unmatched. Germline lookup yields CDR1 MNHEY and CDR2 SVGAGI. The CDR3 spans 15 residues.

CDR3 DNA sequence: TGTGCCAGCAGCTCGGAGTATGCGGGGGACACAGATACGCAGTATTTT. It encodes CASSSEYAGDTDTQYF. The genes are TRBV7-6 and TRBJ2-3; 7 nucleotides agree with TRBD2. The CDR3 length is 16 residues. The germline V gene encodes CDR1 SGHVS and CDR2 FNYEAQ. J lost 2 bases, V lost 4 bases, and 9 bases had no gene match.

The rearrangement uses TRBV5-1 and TRBJ1-5, with 9 positions matching TRBD1. V shed 4 bases and J 3 bases; nucleotides not matched to a gene: 8. Per the germline V gene, CDR1 is SGHRS and CDR2 is YFSETQ. The CDR3 length is 16 residues. This chain's CDR3 is CASSLYHRGPNQPQHF. CDR3 bases: TGCGCCAGCAGCCTATACCACAGGGGGCCCAATCAGCCCCAGCATTTT.

The chain uses TRBV5-1 and TRBJ1-2; D remains unclear. Germline CDR1 reads SGHRS; CDR2 reads YFSETQ. The CDR3 is 14 residues long. V lost 0 bases and J 4 bases, leaving 10 bases between the germline ends. CDR3 protein: CASSLEMGGYGYTF. Here the CDR3 DNA reads TGCGCCAGCAGCTTGGAAATGGGAGGCTATGGCTACACCTTC.

The count of this clone is one. V is TRBV11-2 and J is TRBJ2-1; 10 positions agree with TRBD2. The CDR3 sequence is 15 residues long. The V gene's germline CDR1 is SGHAT and CDR2 FQNNGV. With V trimmed by 1 base and J by 9 bases, 6 bases remained unmatched. The CDR3 DNA is TGTGCCAGCAGCTTAGTAGTACTAGCGGGGAGTGAGCAGTTCTTC. Translating gives CASSLVVLAGSEQFF. Full variable domain (missing parts from reference TRBV11-2 and TRBJ2-1): EAGVAQSPRYKIIEKRQSVAFWCNPISGHATLYWYQQILGQGPKLLIQFQNNGVVDDSQLPKDRFSAERLKGVDSTLKIQPAKLEDSAVYLCASSLVVLAGSEQFFGPGTRLTVL.

In this sample, this clone turned up once. The gene calls are TRBV28 and TRBJ2-1, with a possible D match to TRBD1 (6 bases). This CDR3 has 13 amino acids. Germline values: CDR1 MDHEN, CDR2 SYDVKM. The V end lost 6 bases, the J end lost 9 bases, and 15 bases lay between the germline ends. This CDR3 is CASRPQGLSEQFF. The CDR3 DNA reads as TGTGCCAGCAGACCACAGGGTCTCAGTGAGCAGTTCTTC.